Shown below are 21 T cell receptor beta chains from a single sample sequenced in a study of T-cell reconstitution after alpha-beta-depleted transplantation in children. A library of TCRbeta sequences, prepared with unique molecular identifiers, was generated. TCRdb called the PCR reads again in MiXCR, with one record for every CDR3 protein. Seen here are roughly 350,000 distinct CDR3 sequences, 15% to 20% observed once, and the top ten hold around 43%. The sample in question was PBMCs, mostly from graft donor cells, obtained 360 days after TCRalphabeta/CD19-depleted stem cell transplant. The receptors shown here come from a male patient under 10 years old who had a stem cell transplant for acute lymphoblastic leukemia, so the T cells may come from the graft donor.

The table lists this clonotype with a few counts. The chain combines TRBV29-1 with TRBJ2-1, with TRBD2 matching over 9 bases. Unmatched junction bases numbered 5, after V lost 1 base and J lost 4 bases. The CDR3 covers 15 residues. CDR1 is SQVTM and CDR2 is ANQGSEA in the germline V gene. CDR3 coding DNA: TGCAGCGTTGAAGCGCCTAGCGGGACTTACAATGAGCAGTTCTTC. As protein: CSVEAPSGTYNEQFF.

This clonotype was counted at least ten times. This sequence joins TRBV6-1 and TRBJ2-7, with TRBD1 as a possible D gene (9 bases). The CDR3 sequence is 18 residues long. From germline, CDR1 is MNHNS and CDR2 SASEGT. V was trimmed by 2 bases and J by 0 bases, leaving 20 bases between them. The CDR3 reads CASSEFGGQGTSSYEQYF. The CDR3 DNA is TGTGCCAGCAGTGAATTTGGCGGACAGGGGACTAGCTCCTACGAGCAGTACTTC.

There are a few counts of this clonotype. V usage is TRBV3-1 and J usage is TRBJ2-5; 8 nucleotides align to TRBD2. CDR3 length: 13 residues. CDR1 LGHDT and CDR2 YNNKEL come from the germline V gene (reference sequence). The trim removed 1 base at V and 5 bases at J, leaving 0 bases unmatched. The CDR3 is CASSQAGGETQYF. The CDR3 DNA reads TGTGCCAGCAGCCAAGCGGGGGGGGAGACCCAGTACTTC.

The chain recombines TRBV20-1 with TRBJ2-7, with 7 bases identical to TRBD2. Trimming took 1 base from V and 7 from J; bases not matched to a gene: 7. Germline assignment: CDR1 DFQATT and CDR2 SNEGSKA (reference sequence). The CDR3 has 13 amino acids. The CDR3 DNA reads TGCAGTGCTAGAGTTGCGGGAGTTTGGGAGCAGTACTTC. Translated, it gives CSARVAGVWEQYF.

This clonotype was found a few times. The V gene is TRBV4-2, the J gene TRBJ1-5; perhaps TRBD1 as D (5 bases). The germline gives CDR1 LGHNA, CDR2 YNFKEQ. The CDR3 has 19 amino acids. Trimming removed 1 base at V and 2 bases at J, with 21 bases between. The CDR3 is CASSQARGKGIWGNQPQHF. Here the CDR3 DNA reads TGTGCCAGCAGCCAAGCTCGGGGGAAGGGTATATGGGGCAATCAGCCCCAGCATTTT.

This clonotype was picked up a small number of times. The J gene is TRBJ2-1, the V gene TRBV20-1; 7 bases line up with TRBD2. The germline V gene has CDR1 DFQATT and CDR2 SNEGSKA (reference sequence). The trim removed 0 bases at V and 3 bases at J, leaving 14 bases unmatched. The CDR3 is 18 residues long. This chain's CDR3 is CSARELGGRAPFYNEQFF. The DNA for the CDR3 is TGCAGTGCTAGAGAATTGGGGGGGAGGGCTCCTTTCTACAATGAGCAGTTCTTC.

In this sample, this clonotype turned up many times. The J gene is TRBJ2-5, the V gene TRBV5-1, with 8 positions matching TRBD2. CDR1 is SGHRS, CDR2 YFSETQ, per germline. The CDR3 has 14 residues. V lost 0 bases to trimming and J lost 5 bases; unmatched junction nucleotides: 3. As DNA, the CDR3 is TGCGCCAGCAGCTTGGGGACTAGCTGGGAGACCCAGTACTTC. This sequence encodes CASSLGTSWETQYF.

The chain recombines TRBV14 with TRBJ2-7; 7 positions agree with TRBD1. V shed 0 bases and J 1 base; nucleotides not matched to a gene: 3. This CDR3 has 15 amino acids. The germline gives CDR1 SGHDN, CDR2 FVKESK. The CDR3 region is CASSQESTGSYEQYF. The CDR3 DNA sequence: TGTGCCAGCAGCCAAGAGTCGACAGGGTCCTACGAGCAGTACTTC.

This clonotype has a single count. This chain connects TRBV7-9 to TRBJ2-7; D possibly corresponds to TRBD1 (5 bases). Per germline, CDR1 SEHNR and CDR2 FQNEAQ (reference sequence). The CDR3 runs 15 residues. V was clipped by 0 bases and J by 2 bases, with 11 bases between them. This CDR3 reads CASSLAQTVTYEQYF. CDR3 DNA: TGTGCCAGCAGCTTAGCGCAGACAGTTACCTACGAGCAGTACTTC.

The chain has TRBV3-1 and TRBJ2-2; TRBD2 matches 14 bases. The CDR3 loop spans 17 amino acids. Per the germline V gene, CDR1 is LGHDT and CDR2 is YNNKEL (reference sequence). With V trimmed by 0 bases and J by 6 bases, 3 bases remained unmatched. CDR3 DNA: TGTGCCAGCAGCCAAGACCCGGGACTAGCGGGAGCCGGGGAGCTGTTTTTT. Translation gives CASSQDPGLAGAGELFF.

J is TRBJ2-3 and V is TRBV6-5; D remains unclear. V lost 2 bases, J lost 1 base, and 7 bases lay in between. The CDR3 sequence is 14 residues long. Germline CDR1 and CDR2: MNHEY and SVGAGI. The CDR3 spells CASSYPAGTDTQYF. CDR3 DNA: TGTGCCAGCAGTTACCCCGCGGGCACAGATACGCAGTATTTT.

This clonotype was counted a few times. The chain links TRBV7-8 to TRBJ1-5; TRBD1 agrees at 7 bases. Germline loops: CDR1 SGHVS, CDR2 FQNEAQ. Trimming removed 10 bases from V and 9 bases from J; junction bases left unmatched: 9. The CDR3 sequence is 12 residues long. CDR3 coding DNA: TGTGCCACCGGACAGGCAGGTCGGCCCCAGCATTTT. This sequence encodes CATGQAGRPQHF.

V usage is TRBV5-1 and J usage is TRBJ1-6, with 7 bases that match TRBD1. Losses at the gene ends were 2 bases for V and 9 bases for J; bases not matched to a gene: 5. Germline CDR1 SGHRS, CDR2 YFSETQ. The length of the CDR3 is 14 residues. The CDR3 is CASSFGQASSPLHF. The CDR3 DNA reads TGCGCCAGCAGCTTTGGACAGGCCTCTTCACCCCTCCACTTT.

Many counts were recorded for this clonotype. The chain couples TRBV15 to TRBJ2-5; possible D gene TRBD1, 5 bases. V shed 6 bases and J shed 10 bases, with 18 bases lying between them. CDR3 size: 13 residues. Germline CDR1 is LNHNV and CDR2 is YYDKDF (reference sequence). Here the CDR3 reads CATRSRVSVVQYF. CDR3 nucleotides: TGTGCCACCAGGAGCAGGGTTTCAGTGGTCCAGTACTTC.

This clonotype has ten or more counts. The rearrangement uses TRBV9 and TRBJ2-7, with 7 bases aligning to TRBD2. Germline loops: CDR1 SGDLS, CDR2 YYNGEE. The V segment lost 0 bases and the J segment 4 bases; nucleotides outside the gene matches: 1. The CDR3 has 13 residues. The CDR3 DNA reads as TGTGCCAGCAGCGTAGCAGCGGGATACGAGCAGTACTTC. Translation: CASSVAAGYEQYF.

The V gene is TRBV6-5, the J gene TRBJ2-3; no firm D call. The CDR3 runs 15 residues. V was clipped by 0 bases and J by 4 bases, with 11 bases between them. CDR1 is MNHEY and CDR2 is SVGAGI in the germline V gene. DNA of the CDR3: TGTGCCAGCAGTTACTCCCCGGAGAGCTCAGATACGCAGTATTTT. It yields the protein CASSYSPESSDTQYF.

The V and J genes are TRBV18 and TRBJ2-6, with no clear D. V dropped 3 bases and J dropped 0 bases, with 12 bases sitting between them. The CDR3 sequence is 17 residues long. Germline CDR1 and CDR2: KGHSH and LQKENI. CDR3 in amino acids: CASSPIGFRSGANVLTF. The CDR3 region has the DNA TGTGCCAGCTCACCGATTGGGTTTCGCTCTGGGGCCAACGTCCTGACTTTC.

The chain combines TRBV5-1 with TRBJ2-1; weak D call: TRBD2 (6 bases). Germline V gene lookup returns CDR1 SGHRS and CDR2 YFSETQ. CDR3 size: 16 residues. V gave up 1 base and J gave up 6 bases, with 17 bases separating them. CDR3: CASSLILARTSNEQFF. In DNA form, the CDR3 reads TGCGCCAGCAGCTTGATTCTAGCGCGTACAAGCAATGAGCAGTTCTTC. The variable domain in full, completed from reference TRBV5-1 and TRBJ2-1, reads KAGVTQTPRYLIKTRGQQVTLSCSPISGHRSVSWYQQTPGQGLQFLFEYFSETQRNKGNFPGRFSGRQFSNSRSEMNVSTLELGDSALYLCASSLILARTSNEQFFGPGTRLTVL.

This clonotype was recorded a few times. The CDR3 loop reads CASRQGGFYEQYF. In DNA, the CDR3 is TGTGCCAGCAGGCAGGGGGGGTTTTACGAGCAGTACTTC. This chain connects TRBV6-1 to TRBJ2-7; D tentatively fits TRBD1 or TRBD2 (7 bases each). Germline assignment: CDR1 MNHNS and CDR2 SASEGT. Trimming took off 6 bases at V and 4 bases at J, with 13 bases between the two ends. The CDR3 is 13 residues long.

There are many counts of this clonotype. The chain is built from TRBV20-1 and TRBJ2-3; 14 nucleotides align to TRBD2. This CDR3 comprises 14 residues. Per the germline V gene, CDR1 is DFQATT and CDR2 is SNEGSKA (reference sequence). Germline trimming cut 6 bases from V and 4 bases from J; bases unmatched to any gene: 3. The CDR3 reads CSAEGLAGADTQYF. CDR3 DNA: TGCAGTGCGGAGGGACTAGCGGGAGCAGATACGCAGTATTTT.

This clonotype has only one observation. CDR3 coding DNA: TGTGCCAGCAACCAGGGGGAGGGGAACACTGAAGCTTTCTTT. As protein: CASNQGEGNTEAFF. V is TRBV9 and J is TRBJ1-1, with 7 bases lining up with TRBD1. This CDR3 is built from 14 residues. CDR1 is SGDLS and CDR2 is YYNGEE in the germline V gene. V trimming: 6 bases; J trimming: 1 base; junction bases outside the gene matches: 6.